This TCR beta chain was obtained from a study of cytomegalovirus exposure and HLA in healthy donors. The table came from immunoSEQ multiplex PCR; TCRdb's copy has only in-frame clones and leaves some out. This sample has about 160,000 clones; 86% occur once, and the top ten carry around 5%. CDR3 length equals 20 residues. With V trimmed by 0 bases and J by 5 bases, 14 bases remained unmatched. Germline CDR1 reads LGHNA; CDR2 reads YNFKEQ. The specimen sequenced was PBMCs. The TCR comes from a woman aged 25-40 years in good health and CMV-seronegative. The V call is TRBV4-2, the J call TRBJ2-5; 14 positions agree with TRBD2. CDR3 nucleotide sequence: TGTGCCAGCAGCCAAGATAGTTTTATAGGGACTAGCGGGGGAAGGGAGACCCAGTACTTC. Its translation: CASSQDSFIGTSGGRETQYF.